This TCR beta chain was retrieved from a study of T cells in Graves' hyperthyroidism and ophthalmopathy. General study results and limits: The majority of expanded thyroid clonotypes above 0.001 also appeared in blood.

Template material for amplifying TCR beta CDR3 regions consisted of RNA transcripts. First-round RT-PCR with HTBI primers amplified the TCR CDR3 region. TCRdb processed the multiplex PCR reads anew with MiXCR; each CDR3 protein has one entry. The repertoire includes hundreds of thousands of distinct CDR3 sequences, 25% of them detected once, and less than 85% sits in the top ten. In this sample, this clonotype turned up a few times. Its antigen remains unidentified. Each patient was aged 18 to 65 and had newly diagnosed hyperthyroidism of under 2 months' duration. Exclusion of a patient resulted from uncontrolled infection, other autoimmune disease, pregnancy or lactation. With 0 bases removed from V and 5 bases from J, the gap between germline ends came to 8 bases. Germline CDR1 and CDR2: SGHDT and YYEEEE. This CDR3 spans 13 amino acids.

This sequence joins TRBV5-6 and TRBJ1-1; D gene uncertain. Input material: blood. The receptor was isolated from a man over 45 with Graves' hyperthyroidism. CDR3 DNA sequence: TGTGCCAGCAGCTTGGACGGGGAAACTGAAGCTTTCTTT. It encodes CASSLDGETEAFF.